These T cell receptor beta chains were read from a single sample in a study of blood T cells in healthy people across ages. TCRdb recomputed calls from the 5' RACE reads with MiXCR, one row per CDR3 protein. Of about 1.1 million distinct CDR3 sequences listed, roughly two fifths are singletons. The sample comprised blood. The source of these receptors is a man aged 18 to 29 in good health. CDR3s include the opening cysteine and the closing phenylalanine or tryptophan.

cdr3_aa j_call v_call
CASSPGQLTPQNTEAFF TRBJ1-1 TRBV18
CASSGRTSGNTDTQYF TRBJ2-3 TRBV6-1
CAIRASSYNEQYF NA TRBV10-3
CSARDPTSAYNEQYF NA TRBV20-1
CASSQGQVSNQPQHF TRBJ1-5 TRBV3-1
CASSPLTRGLEKLFF TRBJ1-4 TRBV14
CASSLGHEETQYF TRBJ2-5 TRBV5-1
CASSGKSFTDTQYF TRBJ2-3 TRBV6-1
CVTSDFSEGAKGNEQFF TRBJ2-1 TRBV24-1
CASSQDRRGLAARDSTQYF TRBJ2-3 TRBV4-3
CASREQGAAGYTF TRBJ1-2 TRBV27
CASSDSWGGVYTF TRBJ1-2 TRBV6-4
CATTSGGEGGTEAFF TRBJ1-1 TRBV25-1
CASSAGGWTEAFF TRBJ1-1 TRBV4-3
CASSQSNFYTASLRDTQYF TRBJ2-3 TRBV4-1
CASSYRTGIGTGELFF TRBJ2-2 TRBV6-2/TRBV6-3
CASSQGPGTAAVAKNIQYF TRBJ2-4 TRBV3-1
CSVGPKEVQYF TRBJ2-5 TRBV29-1
CSASRGKGGRFFYNEQYF TRBJ2-7 TRBV20-1
CASSERGRDGYTF TRBJ1-2 TRBV2
CASSKSPRGSSKSPNEQFF TRBJ2-1 TRBV21-1
CASSQEPRPYNSPLHF TRBJ1-6 TRBV4-1
CATNDGERTEAFF TRBJ1-1 TRBV10-3
CASSLAIRSNEQYF TRBJ2-5 TRBV5-1
CAISEDQVRELFF TRBJ2-2 TRBV10-3
CASSLASQGQETQYF TRBJ2-5 TRBV12-3/TRBV12-4
CASSLTLGGLNYGYTF TRBJ1-2 TRBV7-2
CASSGYTGGYGYTF TRBJ1-2 TRBV9
CASSPSGGFNQPQHF TRBJ1-5 TRBV12-3/TRBV12-4
CASSTGTGSNSPLHF TRBJ1-6 TRBV6-2/TRBV6-3
CASSVLGAGSTDTQYF TRBJ2-3 TRBV2
CASSLTGKGAYGYTF TRBJ1-2 TRBV7-3
CASSPRSGWGTEAFF TRBJ1-1 TRBV14
CASSPRQGLAKNIQYF TRBJ2-4 TRBV7-9
CASSWINEQFF TRBJ2-1 TRBV5-4
CSVALRRANYGYTF TRBJ1-2 TRBV29-1
CSAPGPHSYEQYF TRBJ2-7 TRBV20-1
CASSQDLGGDTQYF TRBJ2-3 TRBV4-3
CASSSPVSEQFF TRBJ2-1 TRBV11-2
CASSEQGAEKLFF TRBJ1-4 TRBV25-1
CASTLYGEQFF TRBJ2-1 TRBV2
CASSLAAYNSPLHF TRBJ1-6 TRBV7-9
CSAREWRGGGNQPQHF TRBJ1-5 TRBV20-1
CSVETGKGYTF TRBJ1-2 TRBV29-1
CSALRLAGGSYNEQFF TRBJ2-1 TRBV20-1
CASSLTTGNTDTQYF TRBJ2-3 TRBV7-3
CASSPRTGWETQYF TRBJ2-5 TRBV27
CASSAKNAYNEQYF TRBJ2-7 TRBV9
CASTFSPGQGSGANVLTF TRBJ2-6 TRBV7-9
CSARDPLSQNTGELFF TRBJ2-2 TRBV20-1
CASRPGKPNTEAFF TRBJ1-1 TRBV5-1
CSARAPGLSSEQYF TRBJ2-7 TRBV20-1
CASSKSIHNQPQHF TRBJ1-5 TRBV21-1
CASSLGGVSDGYTF TRBJ1-2 TRBV11-2
CASSPNRRTGGVTPLHF TRBJ1-6 TRBV5-6
CASSFWTGRGTQYF TRBJ2-3 TRBV7-9
CARKGLSTDTQYF TRBJ2-3 TRBV2
CASSYSISGVYGYTF TRBJ1-2 TRBV6-5
CAWRQRDRIYGYTF TRBJ1-2 TRBV30
CASSQGNGQHNQPQHF TRBJ1-5 TRBV4-2